This T cell receptor beta chain was sequenced for a study of blood T cell repertoires in COVID-19. Generated by immunoSEQ multiplex PCR, the TCRdb table keeps only in-frame clones and is missing some. Of roughly 220,000 clones detected, roughly 84% appear once; the ten largest clones hold about 6.6%. This CDR3 comprises 13 residues. Germline V CDR1 and CDR2: LNHDA, SQIVND (reference sequence). V lost 6 bases to trimming and J lost 4 bases; unmatched junction nucleotides: 5. Sequenced material: PBMCs or T cells enriched from blood (not recorded which). This sequence joins TRBV19 and TRBJ2-7, with 8 bases matching TRBD1. The sequence came from a woman aged 35 to 49 who had recovered from COVID-19. The CDR3 region is CASSTDREYEQYF. CDR3 DNA: TGTGCCAGTAGCACGGACAGGGAATACGAGCAGTACTTC. Full variable domain (missing parts from reference TRBV19 and TRBJ2-7): DGGITQSPKYLFRKEGQNVTLSCEQNLNHDAMYWYRQDPGQGLRLIYYSQIVNDFQKGDIAEGYSVSREKKESFPLTVTSAQKNPTAFYLCASSTDREYEQYFGPGTRLTVT.